This T cell receptor (beta chain) was retrieved from a study of T cells expressing NK-cell markers. CDR3 length: 17 amino acids. TCRdb re-called the 5' RACE reads, yielding one record per CDR3 amino acid sequence without DNA. The table lists hundreds of thousands of distinct CDR3 sequences. This clonotype was sampled from a man aged 18 to 69 in good health. The chain uses TRBV12-3 or TRBV12-4 and TRBJ1-2; TCRdb's assignment of TRBD1 cannot be checked, as there is no DNA. The sample consisted of blood T cells: a sorted CD56 or NKG2C T cell subset, CD4+ or CD8+ T cells, or bulk PBMC T cells (not recorded which). CDR3 protein: CASILADRGRLGYGYTF.